Below are 13 T cell receptor beta chains sequenced from a single sample in a study of T cell changes during pregnancy in multiple sclerosis. The data were produced by immunoSEQ multiplex PCR, yet TCRdb's version contains in-frame clones alone and is incomplete. This table has about 110,000 clones, approximately 90% appearing once. Here the sequenced sample was peripheral blood, taken in the third trimester of pregnancy. Receptors were obtained from a female donor with multiple sclerosis, enrolled in a pregnancy study.

The chain has TRBV9 and TRBJ1-2; D not certain. This CDR3 has 14 amino acids. Germline CDR1 is SGDLS and CDR2 is YYNGEE. Trimming took off 3 bases at V and 3 bases at J, with 12 bases between the two ends. The CDR3 region has the DNA TGTGCCAGCAGCGCCGCAGACACATACTATGGCTACACCTTC. Encoded protein: CASSAADTYYGYTF.

This sequence joins TRBV6-5 and TRBJ2-1; 9 nucleotides agree with TRBD1. CDR1 is MNHEY, CDR2 SVGAGI, per germline. J gave up 1 base and V 8 bases, and 6 bases lay outside the gene matches. The CDR3 has 15 residues. CDR3 residues: CASPGQGTSYNEQFF. As DNA, the CDR3 is TGTGCCAGCCCGGGACAGGGCACATCCTACAATGAGCAGTTCTTC.

V gene TRBV5-4 combines with J gene TRBJ1-1; D is ambiguous. The germline V and J ends were trimmed by 4 bases and 5 bases, with 18 bases remaining between them. Germline V gene data show CDR1 as SGHNT and CDR2 as YYREEE (reference sequence). This CDR3 is 15 amino acids long. The CDR3 DNA reads as TGTGCCAGCAGCCTCAGAGTAGCCCCCGATACTGAAGCTTTCTTT. Translated: CASSLRVAPDTEAFF.

The J gene is TRBJ2-3, the V gene TRBV7-8, with 10 bases fitting TRBD1. Per germline, CDR1 SGHVS and CDR2 FQNEAQ. This CDR3 has 16 residues. V gave up 3 bases and J gave up 5 bases; unmatched junction bases: 8. CDR3 DNA: TGTGCCAGCAGCTTGAACCGGGACAGGGGTGGAGATACGCAGTATTTT. Protein product: CASSLNRDRGGDTQYF.

The chain joins TRBV5-4 to TRBJ1-3, with 9 bases matching TRBD1. CDR3 length: 16 residues. Germline V gene lookup returns CDR1 SGHNT and CDR2 YYREEE (reference sequence). Losses at the gene ends were 4 bases for V and 3 bases for J; bases not matched to a gene: 8. The CDR3 here is CASSKTGQGSGNTIYF. The CDR3 nucleotides read TGTGCCAGCAGCAAGACCGGACAGGGGAGTGGAAACACCATATATTTT.

V is TRBV6-5 and J is TRBJ1-2, with D unresolved. The CDR3 is made up of 14 amino acids. Trimming pared 6 bases from V and 1 base from J, leaving 12 bases between. Germline lookup yields CDR1 MNHEY and CDR2 SVGAGI. DNA of the CDR3: TGTGCCAGCAGGCGGGCAGCCTTTAACTATGGCTACACCTTC. Translation gives CASRRAAFNYGYTF.

The chain links TRBV2 to TRBJ1-2; D might be TRBD1 (5 bases). The CDR3 spans 17 residues. Trimming removed 6 bases at V and 4 bases at J, with 24 bases between. CDR1 and CDR2 from the germline V gene are SNHLY and FYNNEI. The CDR3 loop is CASSATLLDTESYGYTF. DNA for the CDR3: TGTGCCAGCAGCGCAACCCTCCTGGACACTGAGAGCTATGGCTACACCTTC.

This rearrangement joins TRBV18 to TRBJ1-1, with TRBD1 matching 7 bases. This CDR3 is built from 15 residues. CDR1 KGHSH and CDR2 LQKENI come from the germline V gene. Unmatched junction bases numbered 6, after V lost 4 bases and J lost 1 base. The CDR3 sequence: CASSRSGGANTEAFF. In DNA, the CDR3 is TGTGCCAGCTCACGATCAGGGGGAGCGAACACTGAAGCTTTCTTT.

This chain connects TRBV2 to TRBJ2-7; 10 positions agree with TRBD2. The CDR3 totals 17 residues. Trimming cost V 0 bases and J 6 bases; bases outside gene matches: 11. The germline V gene encodes CDR1 SNHLY and CDR2 FYNNEI. CDR3 DNA: TGTGCCAGCAGTGAAGCGCCCGGGACTAGCGTAAAGGGCGAGCAGTACTTC. Translated, it gives CASSEAPGTSVKGEQYF. Variable domain in full (rest from reference TRBV2 and TRBJ2-7): EPEVTQTPSHQVTQMGQEVILRCVPISNHLYFYWYRQILGQKVEFLVSFYNNEISEKSEIFDDQFSVERPDGSNFTLKIRSTKLEDSAMYFCASSEAPGTSVKGEQYFGPGTRLTVT.

This clone was recorded only once. CDR3 residues: CSGENYNEQFF. In DNA form, the CDR3 reads TGCAGCGGGGAGAACTACAATGAGCAGTTCTTC. The V gene is TRBV29-1, the J gene TRBJ2-1; TRBD2 might be the D (5 bases). The CDR3 is 11 residues long. Trimming cost V 7 bases and J 3 bases, with 7 bases left between them. The V gene's germline CDR1 is SQVTM and CDR2 ANQGSEA.

The chain carries TRBV15 and TRBJ2-7; maybe TRBD1 (6 bases). The V gene lost 1 base and the J gene lost 6 bases, with 7 bases spanning the gap. Germline CDR1 and CDR2: LNHNV and YYDKDF (reference sequence). This CDR3 is 12 amino acids long. This CDR3 is CATSRAGAEQYF. The CDR3 nucleotides read TGTGCCACCAGCAGAGCAGGGGCCGAGCAGTACTTC.

The V gene is TRBV27, the J gene TRBJ2-4; 10 positions match TRBD2. Germline CDR1 MNHEY, CDR2 SMNVEV (reference sequence). V was pared by 5 bases and J by 6 bases, with 7 bases of the junction left unmatched. The CDR3 has 15 residues. The CDR3 DNA sequence: TGTGCCAGCAGTGAAGAAGCGGGAGGGGGAAACATTCAGTACTTC. It specifies CASSEEAGGGNIQYF.

The chain couples TRBV18 to TRBJ1-2; 8 bases agree with TRBD1. Germline V gives CDR1 KGHSH, CDR2 LQKENI. This CDR3 comprises 15 residues. J lost 4 bases, V lost 6 bases, and 10 bases had no gene match. The CDR3 DNA sequence: TGTGCCAGCTCTCTTGGACAGGGTGGGTCCTATGGCTACACCTTC. It encodes CASSLGQGGSYGYTF.